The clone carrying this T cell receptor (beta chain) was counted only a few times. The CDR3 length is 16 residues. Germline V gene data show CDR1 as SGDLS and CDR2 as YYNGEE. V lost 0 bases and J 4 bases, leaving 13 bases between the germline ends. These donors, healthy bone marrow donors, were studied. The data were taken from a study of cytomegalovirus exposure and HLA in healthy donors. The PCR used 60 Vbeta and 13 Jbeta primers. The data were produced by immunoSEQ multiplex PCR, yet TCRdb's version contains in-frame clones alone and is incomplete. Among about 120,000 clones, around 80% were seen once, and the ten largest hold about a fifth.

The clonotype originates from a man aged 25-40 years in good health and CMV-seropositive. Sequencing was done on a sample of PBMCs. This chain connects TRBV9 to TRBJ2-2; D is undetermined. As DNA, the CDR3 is TGTGCCAGCAGCGTAGCAGTCGGGTTGGGCACCGGGGAGCTGTTTTTT. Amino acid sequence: CASSVAVGLGTGELFF.